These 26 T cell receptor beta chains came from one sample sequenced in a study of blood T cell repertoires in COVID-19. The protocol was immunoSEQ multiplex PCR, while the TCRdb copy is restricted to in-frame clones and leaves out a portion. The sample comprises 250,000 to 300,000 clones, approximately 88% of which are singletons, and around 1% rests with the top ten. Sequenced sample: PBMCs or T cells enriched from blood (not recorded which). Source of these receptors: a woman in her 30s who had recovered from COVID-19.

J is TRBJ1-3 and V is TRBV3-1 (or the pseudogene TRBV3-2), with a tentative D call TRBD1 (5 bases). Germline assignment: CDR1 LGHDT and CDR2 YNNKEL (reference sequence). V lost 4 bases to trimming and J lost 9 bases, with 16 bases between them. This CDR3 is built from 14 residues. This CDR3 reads CASSPIGGVGTIYF. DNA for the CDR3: TGTGCCAGCAGCCCTATCGGGGGTGTGGGCACCATATATTTT.

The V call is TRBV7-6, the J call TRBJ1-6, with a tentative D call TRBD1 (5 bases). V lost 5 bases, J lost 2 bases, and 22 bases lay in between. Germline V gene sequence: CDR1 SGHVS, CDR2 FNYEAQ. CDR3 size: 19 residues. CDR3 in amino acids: CASSLRPSGGVTYNSPLHF. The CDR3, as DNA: TGTGCCAGCAGCCTCAGGCCCAGTGGGGGGGTCACCTATAATTCACCCCTCCACTTT.

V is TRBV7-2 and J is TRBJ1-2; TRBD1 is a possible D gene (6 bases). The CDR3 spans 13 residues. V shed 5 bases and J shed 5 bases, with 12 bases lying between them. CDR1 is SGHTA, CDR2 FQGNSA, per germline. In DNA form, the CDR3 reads TGTGCCAGCAGCGAGACAGGAGTGTATGGCTACACCTTC. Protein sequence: CASSETGVYGYTF. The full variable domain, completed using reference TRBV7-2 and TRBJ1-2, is GAGVSQSPSNKVTEKGKDVELRCDPISGHTALYWYRQSLGQGLEFLIYFQGNSAPDKSGLPSDRFSAERTGGSVSTLTIQRTQQEDSAVYLCASSETGVYGYTFGSGTRLTVV.

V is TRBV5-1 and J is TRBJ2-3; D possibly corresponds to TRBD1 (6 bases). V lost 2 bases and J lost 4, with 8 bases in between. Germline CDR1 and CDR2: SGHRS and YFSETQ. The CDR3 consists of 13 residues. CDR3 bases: TGCGCCAGCAGCTTAACAGGGTCAGATACGCAGTATTTT. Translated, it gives CASSLTGSDTQYF.

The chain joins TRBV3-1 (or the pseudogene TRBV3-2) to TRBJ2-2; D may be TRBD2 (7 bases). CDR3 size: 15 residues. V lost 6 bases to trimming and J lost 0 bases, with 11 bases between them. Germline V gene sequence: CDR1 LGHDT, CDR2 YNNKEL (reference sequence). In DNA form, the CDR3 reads TGTGCCAGCAGAAGGGGGAGGGCGAACACCGGGGAGCTGTTTTTT. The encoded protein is CASRRGRANTGELFF.

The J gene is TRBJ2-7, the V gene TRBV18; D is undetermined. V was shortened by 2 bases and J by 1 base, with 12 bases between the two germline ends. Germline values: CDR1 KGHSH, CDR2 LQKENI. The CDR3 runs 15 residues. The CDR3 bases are TGTGCCAGCTCACCATATCGAACAGTATCCTACGAGCAGTACTTC. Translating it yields CASSPYRTVSYEQYF.

Here the CDR3 DNA reads TGTGCCAGCAGCAACAGGGGTATGTTCGACGAGCAGTACTTC. Translating it yields CASSNRGMFDEQYF. The J gene is TRBJ2-7, the V gene TRBV28; 7 bases agree with TRBD1. This CDR3 is built from 14 residues. The germline CDR1 and CDR2 sequences are MDHEN and SYDVKM. V trimming: 6 bases; J trimming: 5 bases; junction bases outside the gene matches: 10.

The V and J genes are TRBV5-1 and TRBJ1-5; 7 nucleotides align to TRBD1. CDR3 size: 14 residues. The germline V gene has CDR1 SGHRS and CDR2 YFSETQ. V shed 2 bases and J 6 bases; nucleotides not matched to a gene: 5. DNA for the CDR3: TGCGCCAGCAGCTTTGGGGCAGGGGGTCAGCCCCAGCATTTT. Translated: CASSFGAGGQPQHF.

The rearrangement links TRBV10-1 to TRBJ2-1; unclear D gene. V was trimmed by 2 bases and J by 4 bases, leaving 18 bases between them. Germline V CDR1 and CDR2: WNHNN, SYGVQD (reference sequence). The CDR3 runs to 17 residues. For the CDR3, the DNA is TGCGCCAGCAGTGAGAGTATTACCGGCGGTCTATACAATGAGCAGTTCTTC. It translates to CASSESITGGLYNEQFF.

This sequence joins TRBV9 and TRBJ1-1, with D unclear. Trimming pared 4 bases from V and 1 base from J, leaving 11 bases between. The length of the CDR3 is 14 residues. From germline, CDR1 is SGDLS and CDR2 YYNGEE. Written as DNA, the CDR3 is TGTGCCAGCAGCATAAGAGGCACGAACACTGAAGCTTTCTTT. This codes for CASSIRGTNTEAFF.

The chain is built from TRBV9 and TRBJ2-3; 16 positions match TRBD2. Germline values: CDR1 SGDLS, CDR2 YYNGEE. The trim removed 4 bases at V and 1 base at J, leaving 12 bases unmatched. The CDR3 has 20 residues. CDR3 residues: CASSPGTSGGGWGGTDTQYF. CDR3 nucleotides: TGTGCCAGCAGCCCAGGGACTAGCGGGGGGGGCTGGGGTGGCACAGATACGCAGTATTTT.

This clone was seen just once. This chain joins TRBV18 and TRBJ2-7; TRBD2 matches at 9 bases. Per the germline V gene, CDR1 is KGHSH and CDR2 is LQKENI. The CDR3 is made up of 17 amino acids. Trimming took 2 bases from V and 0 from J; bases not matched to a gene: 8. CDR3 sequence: CASSPGVSGGSSYEQYF. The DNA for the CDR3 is TGTGCCAGCTCACCAGGCGTTAGCGGGGGAAGCTCCTACGAGCAGTACTTC. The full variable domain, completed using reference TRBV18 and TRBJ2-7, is NAGVMQNPRHLVRRRGQEARLRCSPMKGHSHVYWYRQLPEEGLKFMVYLQKENIIDESGMPKERFSAEFPKEGPSILRIQQVVRGDSAAYFCASSPGVSGGSSYEQYFGPGTRLTVT.

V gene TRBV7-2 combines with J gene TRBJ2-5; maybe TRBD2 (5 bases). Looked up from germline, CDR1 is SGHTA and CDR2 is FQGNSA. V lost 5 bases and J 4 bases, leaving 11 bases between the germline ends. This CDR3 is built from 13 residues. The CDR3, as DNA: TGTGCCAGCAGCCCTAGAGGGCGAGAGACCCAGTACTTC. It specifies CASSPRGRETQYF.

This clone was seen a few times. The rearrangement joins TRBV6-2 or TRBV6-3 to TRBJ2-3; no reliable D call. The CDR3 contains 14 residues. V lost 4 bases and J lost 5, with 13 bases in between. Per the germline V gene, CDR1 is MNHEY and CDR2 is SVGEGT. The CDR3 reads CASSLRSQRDTQYF. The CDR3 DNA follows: TGTGCCAGCAGTTTGCGTAGCCAGAGAGATACGCAGTATTTT.

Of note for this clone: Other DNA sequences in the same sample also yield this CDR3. DNA of the CDR3: TGTGCCAGCTCACGGAGACAGGGGGAAGCTTTCTTT. This codes for CASSRRQGEAFF. The chain employs TRBV18 and TRBJ1-1, with TRBD1 matching over 8 bases. Germline assignment: CDR1 KGHSH and CDR2 LQKENI. The length of the CDR3 is 12 residues. V shed 4 bases and J 8 bases; nucleotides not matched to a gene: 3.

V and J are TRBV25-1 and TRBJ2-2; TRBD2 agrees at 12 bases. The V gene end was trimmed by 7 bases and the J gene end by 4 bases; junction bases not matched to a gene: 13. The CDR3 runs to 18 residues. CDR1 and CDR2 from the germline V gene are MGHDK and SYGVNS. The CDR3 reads CASTSTRLAGVGTGELFF. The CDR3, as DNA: TGTGCCAGCACCTCCACCCGACTAGCGGGAGTTGGCACCGGGGAGCTGTTTTTT.

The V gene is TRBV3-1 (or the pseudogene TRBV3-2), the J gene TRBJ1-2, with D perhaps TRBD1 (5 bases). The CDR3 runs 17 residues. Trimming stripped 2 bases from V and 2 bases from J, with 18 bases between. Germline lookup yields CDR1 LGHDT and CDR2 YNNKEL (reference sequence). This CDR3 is CASSQNPPGLINYGYTF. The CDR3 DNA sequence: TGTGCCAGCAGCCAAAATCCCCCGGGACTCATAAACTATGGCTACACCTTC.

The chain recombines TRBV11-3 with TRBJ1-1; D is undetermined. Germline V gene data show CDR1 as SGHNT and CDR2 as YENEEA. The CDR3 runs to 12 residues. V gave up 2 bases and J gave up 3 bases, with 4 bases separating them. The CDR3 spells CASSLSYTEAFF. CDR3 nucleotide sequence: TGTGCCAGCAGCTTAAGCTACACTGAAGCTTTCTTT.

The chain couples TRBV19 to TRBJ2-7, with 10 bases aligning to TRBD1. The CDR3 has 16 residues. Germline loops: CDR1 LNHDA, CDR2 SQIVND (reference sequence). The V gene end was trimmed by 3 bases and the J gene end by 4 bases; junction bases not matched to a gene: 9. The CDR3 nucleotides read TGTGCCAGTAGTATTACCATCCGGGACAGGGGTTACGAGCAGTACTTC. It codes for CASSITIRDRGYEQYF.

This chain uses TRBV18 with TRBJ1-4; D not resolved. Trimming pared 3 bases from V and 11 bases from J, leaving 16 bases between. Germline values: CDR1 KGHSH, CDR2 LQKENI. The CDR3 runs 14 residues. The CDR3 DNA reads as TGTGCCAGCTCACCGACGGGAGACGTGGGGAAACTGTTTTTT. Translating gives CASSPTGDVGKLFF.

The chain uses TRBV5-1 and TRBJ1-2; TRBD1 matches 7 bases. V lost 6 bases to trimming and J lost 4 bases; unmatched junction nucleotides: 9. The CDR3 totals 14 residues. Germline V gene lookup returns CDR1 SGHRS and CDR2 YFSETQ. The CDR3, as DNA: TGCGCCAGCAACCCCCGACAGGGATCCTATGGCTACACCTTC. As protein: CASNPRQGSYGYTF. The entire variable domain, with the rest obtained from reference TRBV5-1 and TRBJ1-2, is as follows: KAGVTQTPRYLIKTRGQQVTLSCSPISGHRSVSWYQQTPGQGLQFLFEYFSETQRNKGNFPGRFSGRQFSNSRSEMNVSTLELGDSALYLCASNPRQGSYGYTFGSGTRLTVV.

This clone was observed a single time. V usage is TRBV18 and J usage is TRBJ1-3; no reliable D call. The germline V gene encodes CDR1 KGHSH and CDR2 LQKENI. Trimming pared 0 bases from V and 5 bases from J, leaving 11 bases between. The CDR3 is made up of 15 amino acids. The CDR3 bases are TGTGCCAGCTCACCACCGTCCGTTTCCCGAAACACCATATATTTT. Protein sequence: CASSPPSVSRNTIYF.

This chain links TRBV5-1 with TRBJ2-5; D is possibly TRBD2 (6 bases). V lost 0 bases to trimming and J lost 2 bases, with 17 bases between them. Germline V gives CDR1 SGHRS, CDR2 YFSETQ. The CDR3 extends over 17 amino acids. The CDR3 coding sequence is TGCGCCAGCAGCTTGGTCCCCCGGGGAGGAGGGCAAGAGACCCAGTACTTC. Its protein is CASSLVPRGGGQETQYF. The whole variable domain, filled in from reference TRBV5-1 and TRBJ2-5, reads KAGVTQTPRYLIKTRGQQVTLSCSPISGHRSVSWYQQTPGQGLQFLFEYFSETQRNKGNFPGRFSGRQFSNSRSEMNVSTLELGDSALYLCASSLVPRGGGQETQYFGPGTRLLVL.

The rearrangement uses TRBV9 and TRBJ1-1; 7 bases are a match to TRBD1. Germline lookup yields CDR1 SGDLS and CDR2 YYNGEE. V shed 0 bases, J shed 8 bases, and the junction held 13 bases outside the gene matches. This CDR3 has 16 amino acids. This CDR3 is CASSVALGPGQTEAFF. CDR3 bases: TGTGCCAGCAGCGTAGCCCTGGGGCCGGGACAGACCGAAGCTTTCTTT.

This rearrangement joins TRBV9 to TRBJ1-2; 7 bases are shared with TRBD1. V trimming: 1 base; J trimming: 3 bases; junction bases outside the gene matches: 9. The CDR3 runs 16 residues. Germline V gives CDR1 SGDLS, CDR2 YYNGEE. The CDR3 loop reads CASSVQGTADYYGYTF. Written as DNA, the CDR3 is TGTGCCAGCAGCGTACAAGGGACAGCGGATTACTATGGCTACACCTTC. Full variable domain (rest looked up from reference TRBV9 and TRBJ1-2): DSGVTQTPKHLITATGQRVTLRCSPRSGDLSVYWYQQSLDQGLQFLIQYYNGEERAKGNILERFSAQQFPDLHSELNLSSLELGDSALYFCASSVQGTADYYGYTFGSGTRLTVV.

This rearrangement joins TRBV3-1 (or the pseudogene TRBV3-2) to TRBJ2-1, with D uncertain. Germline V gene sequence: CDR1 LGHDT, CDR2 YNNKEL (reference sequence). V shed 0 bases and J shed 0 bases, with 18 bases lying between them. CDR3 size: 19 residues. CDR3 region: CASSQEASQRLSSYNEQFF. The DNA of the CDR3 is TGTGCCAGCAGCCAAGAGGCGAGTCAGCGCCTGAGCTCCTACAATGAGCAGTTCTTC.